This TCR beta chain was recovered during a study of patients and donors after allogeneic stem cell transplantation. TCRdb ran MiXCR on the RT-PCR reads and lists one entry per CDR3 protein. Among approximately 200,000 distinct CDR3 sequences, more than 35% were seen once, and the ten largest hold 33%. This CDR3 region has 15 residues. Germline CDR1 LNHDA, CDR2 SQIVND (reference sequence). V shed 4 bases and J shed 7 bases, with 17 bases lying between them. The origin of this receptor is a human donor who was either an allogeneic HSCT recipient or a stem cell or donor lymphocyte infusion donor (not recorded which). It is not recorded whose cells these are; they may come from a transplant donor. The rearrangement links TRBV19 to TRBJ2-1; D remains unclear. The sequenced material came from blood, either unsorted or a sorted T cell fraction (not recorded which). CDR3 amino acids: CASSRLRLGENEQFF. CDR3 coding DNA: TGTGCCAGTAGTAGACTTCGTTTAGGTGAGAATGAGCAGTTCTTC.